This T cell receptor beta chain emerged from a study of blood T cells in healthy people across ages. Next came a second PCR, run for about 7 to 12 cycles, which used a sample-barcoded 5' primer along with a J-beta primer mix. Using its own MiXCR run on the 5' RACE reads, TCRdb lists one record per CDR3 protein. The sample contains some 640,000 distinct CDR3 sequences, about 52% of which appear only once. The origin of this receptor is an older woman in good health. Sample: blood.

CDR3 sequence reads: CASSLFGGNNSPLHF. The DNA of the CDR3 is TGTGCCAGCAGCTTATTTGGCGGAAATAATTCACCCCTCCACTTT. The chain is built from TRBV7-2 and TRBJ1-6, with D uncertain. CDR1 is SGHTA, CDR2 FQGNSA, per germline. The CDR3 length is 15 residues. Trimming took off 2 bases at V and 5 bases at J, with 10 bases between the two ends.